The rows below give T cell receptor beta chains drawn from one sample of a study of identical twins. TCRdb re-called the 5' RACE reads through MiXCR, storing one row per CDR3 protein. Of roughly 200,000 distinct CDR3 sequences listed, approximately 16% are singletons. The data also belong to a second study, concerning T cells expressing NK-cell markers.

The material sequenced was CD8+ T cells sorted from blood. These receptors all come from a woman between 18 and 29 years old in good health. CDR3s include the opening cysteine and the closing phenylalanine or tryptophan. D genes are given only for firm matches. Size is omitted from some rows. Given values are once, few, many or a class for expanded clones.

CDR3 length,D gene,J gene,V gene,clone size,CDR3 DNA,CDR3 protein
12,TRBD1,TRBJ1-1,TRBV2,-,TGTGCCAGCGCCGAGGGGGCCACTGAAGCTTTCTTT,CASAEGATEAFF
14,-,TRBJ2-3,TRBV5-6,many,TGTGCCAGCAGCTTTCCGGGGGCCACAGATACGCAGTATTTT,CASSFPGATDTQYF
15,TRBD2,TRBJ2-7,TRBV20-1,few,TGCAGTGCTTTAACCTTAGCGGGAGGGTTTTACGAGCAGTACTTC,CSALTLAGGFYEQYF
10,-,TRBJ2-3,TRBV5-1,many,TGCGCCAGCATTCAAGATACGCAGTATTTT,CASIQDTQYF
16,TRBD2,TRBJ2-7,TRBV27,few,TGTGCCAGCAGTTTTGGGGGGGTGGGGTTCTCCTACGAGCAGTACTTC,CASSFGGVGFSYEQYF
13,-,TRBJ2-5,TRBV5-1,-,TGCGCCAGCAGCTACGAGGGGAGGGAGACCCAGTACTTC,CASSYEGRETQYF
14,-,TRBJ2-5,TRBV10-2,-,TGCGCCAGCAGTGAGGAAGGTAATCGCGGGACCCAGTACTTC,CASSEEGNRGTQYF
15,TRBD2,TRBJ2-3,TRBV6-1,-,TGTGCCAGCAGTCCCACTAGCGACCCCACAGATACGCAGTATTTT,CASSPTSDPTDTQYF
14,-,TRBJ2-3,TRBV7-6,few,TGTGCCAGCAGCGTCGGGAGCCACACAGATACGCAGTATTTT,CASSVGSHTDTQYF
13,-,TRBJ2-5,TRBV6-1,few,TGTGCCAGCAGGTGGGACGGGCAAGAGACCCAGTACTTC,CASRWDGQETQYF
14,-,TRBJ1-1,TRBV12-3/TRBV12-4,-,TGTGCCAGCAGTTTCGTTGGACGGGACACTGAAGCTTTCTTT,CASSFVGRDTEAFF
15,TRBD2,TRBJ2-5,TRBV12-3/TRBV12-4,-,TGTGCCAGCAGTTCTAGCGGGGGCCCGATTGGGACCCAGTACTTC,CASSSSGGPIGTQYF
12,TRBD1,TRBJ1-2,TRBV29-1,many,TGCAGCGTCGCGACAGGGGAGGTTGGCTACACCTTC,CSVATGEVGYTF
13,-,TRBJ2-7,TRBV5-1,few,TGCGCCAGCAGCTTGGATCATCACTACGAGCAGTACTTC,CASSLDHHYEQYF
14,TRBD1,TRBJ1-5,TRBV4-1,-,TGCGCCAGCGGACTTGGACAGGGCGGACAGCCCCAGCATTTT,CASGLGQGGQPQHF
14,TRBD2,TRBJ2-7,TRBV6-1,many,TGTGCCAGCAGTGAAGGGACTAGCGGCTACGAGCAGTACTTC,CASSEGTSGYEQYF
19,-,TRBJ2-6,TRBV12-3/TRBV12-4,-,TGTGCCAGCAGTGGCATTCGAGGGCCCCCTGGCTCTGGGGCCAACGTCCTGACTTTC,CASSGIRGPPGSGANVLTF
13,-,TRBJ1-1,TRBV12-3/TRBV12-4,-,TGTGCCAGCAGTTTATCGGGGAGCACTGAAGCTTTCTTT,CASSLSGSTEAFF
16,-,TRBJ1-5,TRBV12-3/TRBV12-4,-,TGTGCCAGCAGGGCGGCGAAATCGAAGGCGGATCAGCCCCAGCATTTT,CASRAAKSKADQPQHF
15,TRBD2,TRBJ2-1,TRBV19,-,TGTGCCAGCACCCCCGGGACTAGCGGGATGAATGAGCAGTTCTTC,CASTPGTSGMNEQFF
15,TRBD1,TRBJ1-5,TRBV9,few,TGTGCCAGCAGCGAGGGGGACAGCCTCAATCAGCCCCAGCATTTT,CASSEGDSLNQPQHF